Below, 8 T cell receptor beta chains from the same sample are listed, as sequenced in a study of glioma-infiltrating T cells after dendritic cell vaccination. The assay was immunoSEQ multiplex PCR, and TCRdb's table has in-frame clones only and misses some. The data contain around 90,000 clones, 75% to 90% of them singletons. Time point meaning: after dendritic cell vaccination, including at tumor progression/relapse. The material sequenced was blood, taken after dendritic cell vaccination. The receptors shown here come from a human donor with glioblastoma.

This clone was picked up a small number of times. The chain employs TRBV5-1 and TRBJ1-4, with D possibly matching TRBD1 (5 bases). Germline CDR1 reads SGHRS; CDR2 reads YFSETQ. This CDR3 has 15 amino acids. V lost 1 base and J lost 13, with 20 bases in between. CDR3 in amino acids: CASSLSSTAPSGLFF. The CDR3 DNA reads as TGCGCCAGCAGCTTGTCATCGACAGCCCCGAGTGGACTGTTTTTT.

The chain recombines TRBV29-1 with TRBJ2-2; D call uncertain. V lost 3 bases and J 4 bases, leaving 9 bases between the germline ends. This CDR3 has 13 residues. Germline V CDR1 and CDR2: SQVTM, ANQGSEA. The CDR3 spells CSVETGFTGELFF. CDR3 in DNA: TGCAGCGTTGAGACGGGTTTCACCGGGGAGCTGTTTTTT.

This chain joins TRBV7-2 and TRBJ2-5; 7 bases line up with TRBD1. Judging by the DNA end, TRBJ2-7 fits better; the J call may be wrong. The CDR3 sequence is 12 residues long. Looked up from germline, CDR1 is SGHTA and CDR2 is FQGNSA. The CDR3 protein is CASSRQGDEQYF. In DNA, the CDR3 is TGTGCCAGCAGCCGTCAGGGGGACGAGCAGTACTTC.

This clone was seen once. The chain carries TRBV18 and TRBJ1-5, with TRBD1 matching 9 bases. This CDR3 spans 17 amino acids. V trimming: 3 bases; J trimming: 3 bases; junction bases outside the gene matches: 9. Germline lookup yields CDR1 KGHSH and CDR2 LQKENI. The CDR3: CASSPMTGGLFNQPQHF. The DNA for the CDR3 is TGTGCCAGCTCACCTATGACAGGGGGTCTTTTCAATCAGCCCCAGCATTTT. The full variable domain, rest sourced from reference TRBV18 and TRBJ1-5, is NAGVMQNPRHLVRRRGQEARLRCSPMKGHSHVYWYRQLPEEGLKFMVYLQKENIIDESGMPKERFSAEFPKEGPSILRIQQVVRGDSAAYFCASSPMTGGLFNQPQHFGDGTRLSIL.

V is TRBV4-2 and J is TRBJ1-2, with 7 bases identical to TRBD1. There are 15 residues in the CDR3. Germline values: CDR1 LGHNA, CDR2 YNFKEQ. After removal of 0 bases from V and 8 bases from J, the junction contained 9 bases not matched to a gene. CDR3 DNA: TGTGCCAGCAGCCAAGATCTCCGTGACAGGGCGGGCTACACCTTC. Translated: CASSQDLRDRAGYTF.

The V gene is TRBV14, the J gene TRBJ2-2, with TRBD1 identical over 9 bases. CDR1 is SGHDN, CDR2 FVKESK, per germline. The CDR3 is made up of 17 amino acids. Trimming removed 4 bases from V and 2 bases from J; junction bases left unmatched: 8. Here the CDR3 DNA reads TGTGCCAGCAGCCCAGCACCGGGACAGGGAAACACCGGGGAGCTGTTTTTT. As protein: CASSPAPGQGNTGELFF. Based on the CDR3 plus reference TRBV14 and TRBJ2-2, the full variable domain is EAGVTQFPSHSVIEKGQTVTLRCDPISGHDNLYWYRRVMGKEIKFLLHFVKESKQDESGMPNNRFLAERTGGTYSTLKVQPAELEDSGVYFCASSPAPGQGNTGELFFGEGSRLTVL.

This rearrangement joins TRBV5-4 to TRBJ1-4; 8 bases match TRBD1. Germline CDR1 SGHNT, CDR2 YYREEE (reference sequence). The CDR3 totals 15 residues. Unmatched junction bases numbered 5, after V lost 5 bases and J lost 2 bases. CDR3 DNA sequence: TGTGCCAGCAGATTAACAGGGGGGACTAATGAAAAACTGTTTTTT. Its translation is CASRLTGGTNEKLFF.

Sample share makes this clone medium-sized (0.01 to 0.1%). The V gene is TRBV10-3, the J gene TRBJ1-4; weak D call: TRBD1 (6 bases). The CDR3 is 15 residues long. The germline CDR1 and CDR2 sequences are ENHRY and SYGVKD. V was shortened by 6 bases and J by 6 bases, with 17 bases between the two germline ends. Here the CDR3 reads CAIRQEEPGDEKLFF. CDR3 bases: TGTGCCATCAGACAAGAAGAACCAGGGGATGAAAAACTGTTTTTT.